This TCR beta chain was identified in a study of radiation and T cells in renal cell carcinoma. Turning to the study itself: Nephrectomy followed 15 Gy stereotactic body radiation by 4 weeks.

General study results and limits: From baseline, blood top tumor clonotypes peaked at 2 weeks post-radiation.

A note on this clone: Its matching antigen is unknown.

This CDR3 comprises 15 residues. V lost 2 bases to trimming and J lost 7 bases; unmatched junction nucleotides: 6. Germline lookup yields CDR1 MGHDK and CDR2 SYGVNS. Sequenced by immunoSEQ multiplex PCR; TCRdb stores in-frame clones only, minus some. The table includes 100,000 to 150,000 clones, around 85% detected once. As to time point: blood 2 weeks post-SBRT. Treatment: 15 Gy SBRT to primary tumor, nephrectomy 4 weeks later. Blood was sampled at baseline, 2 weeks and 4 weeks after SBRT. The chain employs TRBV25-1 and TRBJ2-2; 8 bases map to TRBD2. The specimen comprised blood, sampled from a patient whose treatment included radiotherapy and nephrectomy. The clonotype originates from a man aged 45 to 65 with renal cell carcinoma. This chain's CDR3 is CASSEVTGLGGELFF. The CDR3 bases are TGTGCCAGCAGTGAAGTGACGGGACTAGGCGGGGAGCTGTTTTTT.